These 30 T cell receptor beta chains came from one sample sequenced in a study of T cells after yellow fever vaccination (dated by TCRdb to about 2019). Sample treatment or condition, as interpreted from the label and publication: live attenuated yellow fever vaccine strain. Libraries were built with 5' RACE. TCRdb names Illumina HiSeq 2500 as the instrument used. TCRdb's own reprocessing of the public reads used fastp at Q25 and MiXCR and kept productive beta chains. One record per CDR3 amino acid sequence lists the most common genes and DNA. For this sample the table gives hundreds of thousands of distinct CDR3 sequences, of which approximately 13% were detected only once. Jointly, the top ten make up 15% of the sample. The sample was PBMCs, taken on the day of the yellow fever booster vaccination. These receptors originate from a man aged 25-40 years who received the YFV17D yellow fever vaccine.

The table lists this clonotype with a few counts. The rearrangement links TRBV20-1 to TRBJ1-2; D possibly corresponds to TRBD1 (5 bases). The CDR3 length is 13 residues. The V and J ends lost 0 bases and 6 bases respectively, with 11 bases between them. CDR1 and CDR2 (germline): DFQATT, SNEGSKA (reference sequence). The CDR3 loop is CSARDWQGDGYTF. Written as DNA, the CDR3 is TGCAGTGCTAGAGATTGGCAGGGCGATGGCTACACCTTC.

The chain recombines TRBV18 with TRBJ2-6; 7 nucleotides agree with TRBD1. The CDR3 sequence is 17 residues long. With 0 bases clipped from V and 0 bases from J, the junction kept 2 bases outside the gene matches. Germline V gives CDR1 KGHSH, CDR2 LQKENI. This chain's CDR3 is CASSPPGTASGANVLTF. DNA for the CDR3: TGTGCCAGCTCACCACCCGGGACAGCCTCTGGGGCCAACGTCCTGACTTTC.

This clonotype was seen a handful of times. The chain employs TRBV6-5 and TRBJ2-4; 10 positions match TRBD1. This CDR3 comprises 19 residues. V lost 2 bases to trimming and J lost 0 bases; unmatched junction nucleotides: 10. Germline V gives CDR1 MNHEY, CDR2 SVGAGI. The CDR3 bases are TGTGCCAGCAGTTACCAAATAACCGGGACAGGGGTAGCCAAAAACATTCAGTACTTC. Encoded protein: CASSYQITGTGVAKNIQYF.

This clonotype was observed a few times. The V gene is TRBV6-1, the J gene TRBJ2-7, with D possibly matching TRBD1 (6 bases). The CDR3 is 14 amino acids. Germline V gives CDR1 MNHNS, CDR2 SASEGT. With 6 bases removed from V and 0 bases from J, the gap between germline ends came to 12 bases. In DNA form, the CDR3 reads TGTGCCAGCAGACGGGACAAAAGCTCCTACGAGCAGTACTTC. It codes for CASRRDKSSYEQYF.

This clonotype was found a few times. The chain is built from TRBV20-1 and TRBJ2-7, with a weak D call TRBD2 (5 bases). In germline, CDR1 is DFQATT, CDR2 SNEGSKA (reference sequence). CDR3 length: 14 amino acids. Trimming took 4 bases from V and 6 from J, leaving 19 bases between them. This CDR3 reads CSAKQRVQSLEQYF. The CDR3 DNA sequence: TGCAGTGCTAAACAGAGGGTACAGTCCCTCGAGCAGTACTTC.

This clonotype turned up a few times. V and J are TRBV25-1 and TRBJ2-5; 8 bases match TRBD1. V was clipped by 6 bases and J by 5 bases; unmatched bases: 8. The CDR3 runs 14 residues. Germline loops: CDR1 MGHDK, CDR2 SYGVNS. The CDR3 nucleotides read TGTGCCAGCAGCTGGACAGGGAGGACGGAGACCCAGTACTTC. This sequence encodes CASSWTGRTETQYF.

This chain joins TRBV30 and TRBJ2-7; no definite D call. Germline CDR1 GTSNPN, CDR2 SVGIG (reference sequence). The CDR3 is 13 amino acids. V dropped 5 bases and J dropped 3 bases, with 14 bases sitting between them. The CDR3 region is CAWALEVVYEQYF. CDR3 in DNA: TGTGCCTGGGCATTAGAGGTGGTCTACGAGCAGTACTTC.

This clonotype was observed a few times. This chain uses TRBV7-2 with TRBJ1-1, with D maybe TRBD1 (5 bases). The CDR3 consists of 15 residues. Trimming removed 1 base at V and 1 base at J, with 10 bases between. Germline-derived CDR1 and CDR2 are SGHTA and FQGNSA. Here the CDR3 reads CASSLDRTRNTEAFF. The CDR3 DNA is TGTGCCAGCAGCTTAGACCGGACAAGGAACACTGAAGCTTTCTTT.

The CDR3 sequence: CAWIRFSGGPSNNEQFF. DNA of the CDR3: TGTGCCTGGATTAGGTTCAGCGGGGGCCCGTCTAACAATGAGCAGTTCTTC. The rearrangement uses TRBV30 and TRBJ2-1; TRBD2 matches 8 bases. Looked up from germline, CDR1 is GTSNPN and CDR2 is SVGIG (reference sequence). Trimming cost V 4 bases and J 5 bases; bases outside gene matches: 16. This CDR3 contains 17 residues. Filled out from reference TRBV30 and TRBJ2-1, the complete variable domain reads SQTIHQWPATLVQPVGSPLSLECTVEGTSNPNLYWYRQAAGRGLQLLFYSVGIGQISSEVPQNLSASRPQDRQFILSSKKLLLSDSGFYLCAWIRFSGGPSNNEQFFGPGTRLTVL.

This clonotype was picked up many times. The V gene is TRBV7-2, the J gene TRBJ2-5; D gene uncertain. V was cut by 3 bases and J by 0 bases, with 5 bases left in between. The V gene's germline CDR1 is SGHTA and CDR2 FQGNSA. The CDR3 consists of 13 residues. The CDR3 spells CASSLTNQETQYF. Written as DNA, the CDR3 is TGTGCCAGCAGCTTGACAAACCAAGAGACCCAGTACTTC.

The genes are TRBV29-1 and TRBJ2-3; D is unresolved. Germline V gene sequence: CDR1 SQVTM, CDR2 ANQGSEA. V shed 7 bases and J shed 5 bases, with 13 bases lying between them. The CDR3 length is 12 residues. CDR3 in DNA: TGCAGCGGGCAGCACACCAGAGATACGCAGTATTTT. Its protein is CSGQHTRDTQYF.

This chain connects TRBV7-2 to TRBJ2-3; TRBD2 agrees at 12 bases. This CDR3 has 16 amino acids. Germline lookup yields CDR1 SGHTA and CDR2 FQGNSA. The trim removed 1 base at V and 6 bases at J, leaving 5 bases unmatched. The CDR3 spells CASSLGASGRADTQYF. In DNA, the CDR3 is TGTGCCAGCAGCTTAGGGGCTAGCGGGAGGGCCGATACGCAGTATTTT. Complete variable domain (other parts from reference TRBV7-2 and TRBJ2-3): GAGVSQSPSNKVTEKGKDVELRCDPISGHTALYWYRQSLGQGLEFLIYFQGNSAPDKSGLPSDRFSAERTGGSVSTLTIQRTQQEDSAVYLCASSLGASGRADTQYFGPGTRLTVL.

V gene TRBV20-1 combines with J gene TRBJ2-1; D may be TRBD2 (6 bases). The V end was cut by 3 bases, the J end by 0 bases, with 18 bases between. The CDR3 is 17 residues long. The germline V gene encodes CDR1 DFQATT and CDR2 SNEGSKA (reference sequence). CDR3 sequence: CSASLSRSSVSYNEQFF. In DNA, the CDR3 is TGCAGTGCTAGTCTTAGTAGATCTAGCGTCTCCTACAATGAGCAGTTCTTC.

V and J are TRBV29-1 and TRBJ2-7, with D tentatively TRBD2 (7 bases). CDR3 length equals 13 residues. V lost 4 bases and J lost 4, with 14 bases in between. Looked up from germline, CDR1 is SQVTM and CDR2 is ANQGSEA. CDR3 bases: TGCAGCGTTGCACGGGGGGCGGGTTACGAGCAGTACTTC. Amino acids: CSVARGAGYEQYF.

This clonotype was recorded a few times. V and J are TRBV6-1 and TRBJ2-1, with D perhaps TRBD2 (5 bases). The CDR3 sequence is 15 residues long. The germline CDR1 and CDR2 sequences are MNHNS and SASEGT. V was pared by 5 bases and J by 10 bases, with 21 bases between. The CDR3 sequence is CASSQRGPPLGEQFF. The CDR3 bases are TGTGCCAGCAGTCAACGCGGGCCGCCCCTAGGCGAGCAGTTCTTC.

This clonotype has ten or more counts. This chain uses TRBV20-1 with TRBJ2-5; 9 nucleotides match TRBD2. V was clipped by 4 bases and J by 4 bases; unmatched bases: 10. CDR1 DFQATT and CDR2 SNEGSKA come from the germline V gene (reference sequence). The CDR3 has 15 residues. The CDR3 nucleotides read TGCAGTGCTACCCCGCGGGAGGGAATCGGAGAGACCCAGTACTTC. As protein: CSATPREGIGETQYF.

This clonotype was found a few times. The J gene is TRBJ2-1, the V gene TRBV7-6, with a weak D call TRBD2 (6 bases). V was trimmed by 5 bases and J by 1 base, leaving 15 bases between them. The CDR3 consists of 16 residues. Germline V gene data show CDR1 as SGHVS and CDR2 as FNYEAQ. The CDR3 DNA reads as TGTGCCAGCAGCACGCCGGAGCGGGCGTCCTACAATGAGCAGTTCTTC. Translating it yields CASSTPERASYNEQFF.

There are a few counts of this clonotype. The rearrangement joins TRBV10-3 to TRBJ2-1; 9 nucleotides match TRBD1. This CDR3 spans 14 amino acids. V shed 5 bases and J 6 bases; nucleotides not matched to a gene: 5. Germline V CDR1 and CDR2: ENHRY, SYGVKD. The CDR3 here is CAISPGQGGNEQFF. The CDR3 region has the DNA TGTGCCATCAGTCCGGGACAGGGAGGCAATGAGCAGTTCTTC.

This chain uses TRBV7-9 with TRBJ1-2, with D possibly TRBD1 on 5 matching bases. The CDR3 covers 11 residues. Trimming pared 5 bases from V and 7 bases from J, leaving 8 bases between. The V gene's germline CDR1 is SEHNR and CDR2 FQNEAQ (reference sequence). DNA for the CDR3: TGTGCCAGCAGCAGACAGTTTGGCTACACCTTC. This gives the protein CASSRQFGYTF.

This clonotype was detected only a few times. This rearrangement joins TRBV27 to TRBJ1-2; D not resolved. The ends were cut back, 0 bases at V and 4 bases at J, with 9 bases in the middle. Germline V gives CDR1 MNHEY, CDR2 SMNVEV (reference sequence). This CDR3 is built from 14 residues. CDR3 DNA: TGTGCCAGCAGTTTATCGTGGGAGGGCTATGGCTACACCTTC. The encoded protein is CASSLSWEGYGYTF.

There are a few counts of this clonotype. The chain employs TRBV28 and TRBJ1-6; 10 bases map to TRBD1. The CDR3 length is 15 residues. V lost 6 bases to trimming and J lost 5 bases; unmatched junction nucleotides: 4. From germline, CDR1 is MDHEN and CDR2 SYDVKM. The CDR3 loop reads CASRIGTGDNSPLHF. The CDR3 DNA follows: TGTGCCAGCAGGATCGGGACAGGGGATAATTCACCCCTCCACTTT. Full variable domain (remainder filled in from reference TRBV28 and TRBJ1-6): DVKVTQSSRYLVKRTGEKVFLECVQDMDHENMFWYRQDPGLGLRLIYFSYDVKMKEKGDIPEGYSVSREKKERFSLILESASTNQTSMYLCASRIGTGDNSPLHFGNGTRLTVT.

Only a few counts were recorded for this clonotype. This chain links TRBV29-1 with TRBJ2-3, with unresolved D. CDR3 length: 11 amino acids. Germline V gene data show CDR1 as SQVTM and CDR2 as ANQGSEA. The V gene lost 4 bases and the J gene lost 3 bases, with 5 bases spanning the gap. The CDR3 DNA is TGCAGCGTTGGAGGTACAGATACGCAGTATTTT. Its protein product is CSVGGTDTQYF.

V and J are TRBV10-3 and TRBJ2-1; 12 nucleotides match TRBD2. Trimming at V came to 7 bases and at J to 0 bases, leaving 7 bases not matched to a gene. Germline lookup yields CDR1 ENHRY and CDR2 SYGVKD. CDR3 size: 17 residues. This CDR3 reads CAITKLAGGSSYNEQFF. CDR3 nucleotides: TGTGCCATCACTAAACTAGCGGGAGGTTCCTCCTACAATGAGCAGTTCTTC.

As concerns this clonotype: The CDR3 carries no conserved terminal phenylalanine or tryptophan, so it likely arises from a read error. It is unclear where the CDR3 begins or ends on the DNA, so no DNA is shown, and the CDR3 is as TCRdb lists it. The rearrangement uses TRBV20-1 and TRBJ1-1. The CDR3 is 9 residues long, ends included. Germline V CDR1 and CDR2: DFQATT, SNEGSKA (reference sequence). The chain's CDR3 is CSAIPIFLA.

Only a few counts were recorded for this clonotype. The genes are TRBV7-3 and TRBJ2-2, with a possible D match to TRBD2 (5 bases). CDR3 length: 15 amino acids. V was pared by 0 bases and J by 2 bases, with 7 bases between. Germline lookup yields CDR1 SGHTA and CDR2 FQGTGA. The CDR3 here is CASSLTPGNTGELFF. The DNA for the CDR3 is TGTGCCAGCAGCTTAACTCCGGGAAACACCGGGGAGCTGTTTTTT.

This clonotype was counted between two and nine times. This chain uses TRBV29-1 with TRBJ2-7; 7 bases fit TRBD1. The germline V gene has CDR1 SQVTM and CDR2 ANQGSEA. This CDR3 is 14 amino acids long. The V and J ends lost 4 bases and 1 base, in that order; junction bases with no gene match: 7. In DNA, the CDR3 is TGCAGCGTTGGTAGACAGGGAAGATCCTACGAGCAGTACTTC. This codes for CSVGRQGRSYEQYF.

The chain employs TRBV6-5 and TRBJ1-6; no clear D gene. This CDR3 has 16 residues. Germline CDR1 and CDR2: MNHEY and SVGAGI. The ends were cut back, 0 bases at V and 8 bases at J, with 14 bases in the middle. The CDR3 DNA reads TGTGCCAGCAGTTACTCGTCCGGACCCACCCATTCACCCCTCCACTTT. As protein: CASSYSSGPTHSPLHF.

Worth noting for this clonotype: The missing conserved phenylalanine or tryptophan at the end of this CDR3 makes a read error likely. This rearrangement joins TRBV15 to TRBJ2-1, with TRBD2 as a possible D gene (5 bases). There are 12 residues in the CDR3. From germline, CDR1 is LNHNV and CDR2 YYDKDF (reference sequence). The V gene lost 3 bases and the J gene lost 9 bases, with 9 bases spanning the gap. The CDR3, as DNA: TGTGCCACCAGCAGTTCCGGGGTTGAGCAGTTCTCC. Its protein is CATSSSGVEQFS.

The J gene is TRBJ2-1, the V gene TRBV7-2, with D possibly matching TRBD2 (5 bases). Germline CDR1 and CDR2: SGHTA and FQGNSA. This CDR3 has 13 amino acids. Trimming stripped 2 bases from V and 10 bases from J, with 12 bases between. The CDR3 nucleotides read TGTGCCAGCAGCTTAAGTACGGGAAGGGAGCAGTTCTTC. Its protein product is CASSLSTGREQFF.

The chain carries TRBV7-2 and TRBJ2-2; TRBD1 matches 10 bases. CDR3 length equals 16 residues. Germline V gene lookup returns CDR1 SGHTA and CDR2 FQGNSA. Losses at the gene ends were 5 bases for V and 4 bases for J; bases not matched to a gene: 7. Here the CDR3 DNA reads TGTGCCAGCAGCACGCGGACAGGGGGGCTCACCGGGGAGCTGTTTTTT. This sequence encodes CASSTRTGGLTGELFF.